Given below is one TCR beta chain in context. Its antigen is currently unknown. CDR3 length: 14 residues. V lost 4 bases and J lost 7, with 16 bases in between. Germline-derived CDR1 and CDR2 are MNHEY and SVGAGI. Repertoires were generated with immunoSEQ multiplex PCR, while TCRdb's copy carries only in-frame clones and drops some. The data show 95,000 to 120,000 clones, 89% seen once. This entry is derived from a study of PD-1 blockade in classical Hodgkin lymphoma. Study-wide context: Nivolumab dosing for patients was 3 mg/kg, administered intravenously every 2 weeks.

Autologous stem cell transplantation was followed by relapse in every patient, and brentuximab vedotin exposure varied. Broader study findings: Undefined causes, possibly disease activity or prior therapy, underlie the repertoire differences. A significant rise in TCR diversity by C4D1 was seen for CD4+ but not CD8+ cells. It was among complete responders that baseline diversity resembled that of newly diagnosed patients.

Sequenced here: peripheral blood mononuclear cells (PBMCs), sampled before the second cycle of nivolumab. This TCR derives from a human donor with classical Hodgkin lymphoma. The chain is built from TRBV6-5 and TRBJ1-2; a weak D match, TRBD1 (5 bases). The CDR3 nucleotides are TGTGCCAGCAGTTTGGGGGATCTTGGGCGTGGCTACACCTTC. As protein: CASSLGDLGRGYTF.